The 4 T cell receptor beta chains reported below all come from one sample, sequenced in a study of T cell repertoires in cytomegalovirus infection (dated by TCRdb to the late 2010s). Sequenced using an Illumina HiSeq 1500. The public reads were run again by TCRdb, first through fastp at Q25 and then through MiXCR, and only productive beta chains were kept. Each entry merges the rows of one CDR3 protein and shows their most common DNA and genes. The sample profile shows around 530,000 distinct CDR3 sequences; 16% of them were found once. In total, the top ten clones hold about 24% of the sample. The sequenced material came from CD8+ T cells from PBMCs. Receptors originate from a human donor in good health (CMV status not recorded). Some clones in this sample may be carry-over from other donors' samples.

Many counts were recorded for this clonotype. The rearrangement joins TRBV6-5 to TRBJ1-1; D call uncertain. The CDR3 is 14 residues long. V dropped 2 bases and J dropped 5 bases, with 12 bases sitting between them. Germline V lookup: CDR1 MNHEY, CDR2 SVGAGI. In DNA form, the CDR3 reads TGTGCCAGCAGTTACGGGCCTGTTAGGACTGAAGCTTTCTTT. Encoded protein: CASSYGPVRTEAFF.

This clonotype showed up just a few times. The V call is TRBV28, the J call TRBJ2-7; D remains ambiguous. Germline V gene data show CDR1 as MDHEN and CDR2 as SYDVKM. The CDR3 has 14 amino acids. V was cut by 3 bases and J by 2 bases, with 11 bases left in between. The CDR3 spells CASSFRPAPYEQYF. CDR3 DNA sequence: TGTGCCAGCAGTTTCAGGCCAGCGCCCTACGAGCAGTACTTC. The whole variable domain, remainder taken from reference TRBV28 and TRBJ2-7, is DVKVTQSSRYLVKRTGEKVFLECVQDMDHENMFWYRQDPGLGLRLIYFSYDVKMKEKGDIPEGYSVSREKKERFSLILESASTNQTSMYLCASSFRPAPYEQYFGPGTRLTVT.

This clonotype was seen a handful of times. The chain combines TRBV5-5 with TRBJ1-5; 7 positions match TRBD1. With V trimmed by 5 bases and J by 0 bases, 8 bases remained unmatched. The germline V gene has CDR1 SGHKS and CDR2 YYEKEE (reference sequence). The CDR3 totals 16 residues. CDR3 bases: TGTGCCAGCAGTTCTAACCGACAGGGTAGCAATCAGCCCCAGCATTTT. Its translation: CASSSNRQGSNQPQHF.

At least ten counts were recorded for this clonotype. The genes are TRBV7-9 and TRBJ2-7, with D maybe TRBD1 (6 bases). The ends were cut back, 8 bases at V and 2 bases at J, with 16 bases in the middle. This CDR3 is built from 14 residues. Germline CDR1 reads SEHNR; CDR2 reads FQNEAQ (reference sequence). The CDR3 nucleotides are TGTGCCAGCCGCAACAGCGACAGGACCTACGAGCAGTACTTC. It codes for CASRNSDRTYEQYF.